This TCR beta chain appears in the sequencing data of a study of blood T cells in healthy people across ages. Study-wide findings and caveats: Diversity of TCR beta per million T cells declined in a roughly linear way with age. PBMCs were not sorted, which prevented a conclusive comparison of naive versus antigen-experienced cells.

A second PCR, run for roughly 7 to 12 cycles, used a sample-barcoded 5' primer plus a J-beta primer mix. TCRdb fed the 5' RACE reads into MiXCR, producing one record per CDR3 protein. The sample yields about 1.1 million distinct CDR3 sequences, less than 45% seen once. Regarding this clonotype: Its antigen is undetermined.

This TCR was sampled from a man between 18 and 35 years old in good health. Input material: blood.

CDR3 sequence: CASSSQGTADTQYF. CDR3 coding DNA: TGTGCCAGCAGCTCACAGGGAACGGCAGATACGCAGTATTTT. The chain recombines TRBV7-3 with TRBJ2-3; perhaps TRBD1 as D (6 bases). CDR3 length equals 14 residues. Deletions cut 4 bases from V and 4 bases from J, with 12 bases between. From germline, CDR1 is SGHTA and CDR2 FQGTGA.